This entry describes one T cell receptor beta chain. The antigen is not known. The unique tags termed UMIs, each holding a 6-nucleotide sample barcode, were added by means of template switching. For each CDR3 protein, TCRdb gives one entry from its re-call of the 5' RACE reads, without DNA. The ten top clones account for 2% to 3%, within a sample of 420,000 or so distinct CDR3 sequences. This specimen comes from a study of monozygotic twins with inflammatory bowel disease. CDR3 length: 12 residues. Germline V gene lookup returns CDR1 SEHNR and CDR2 FQNEAQ (reference sequence). Findings and caveats of the study: IBD patients shared fewer clonotypes with others than healthy twins, especially with disease activity.

The blood volume drawn from each donor was 2 to 3 ml. The chain carries TRBV7-9 and TRBJ1-1; TCRdb's D gene call, TRBD1, goes unchecked for lack of DNA. Sequenced input: blood. This TCR came from a human donor with ulcerative colitis or Crohn's disease, or a healthy co-twin of an affected twin (not recorded which). This CDR3 reads CASSLLGVRAFF.